Presented here are 9 T cell receptor beta chains from one specimen sequenced in a study of blood T cell repertoires in COVID-19. Libraries were prepared by immunoSEQ multiplex PCR; TCRdb keeps only in-frame clonotypes and omits some of them. In the table there are approximately 350,000 clones, about 90% of which are singletons. The sample consisted of peripheral blood. These receptors originate from a woman aged 50 to 65 with COVID-19, enrolled during active disease.

This clone was counted between two and nine times. V is TRBV14 and J is TRBJ1-3, with unresolved D. The V gene's germline CDR1 is SGHDN and CDR2 FVKESK. With 3 bases removed from V and 0 bases from J, the gap between germline ends came to 6 bases. This CDR3 region has 14 residues. This CDR3 is CASSHISSGNTIYF. CDR3 nucleotides: TGTGCCAGCAGCCATATCAGCTCTGGAAACACCATATATTTT. Supplemented by reference TRBV14 and TRBJ1-3, the full variable domain reads EAGVTQFPSHSVIEKGQTVTLRCDPISGHDNLYWYRRVMGKEIKFLLHFVKESKQDESGMPNNRFLAERTGGTYSTLKVQPAELEDSGVYFCASSHISSGNTIYFGEGSWLTVV.

This chain joins TRBV27 and TRBJ2-7; 10 bases align to TRBD1. The V gene end was trimmed by 5 bases and the J gene end by 2 bases; junction bases not matched to a gene: 12. The length of the CDR3 is 17 residues. Germline V gene sequence: CDR1 MNHEY, CDR2 SMNVEV (reference sequence). This CDR3 reads CASSNNPTGTGAYEQYF. Written as DNA, the CDR3 is TGTGCCAGCAGTAACAACCCGACCGGGACAGGGGCCTACGAGCAGTACTTC.

This sequence joins TRBV20-1 and TRBJ2-5; 11 bases are a match to TRBD2. Trimming at V came to 3 bases and at J to 5 bases, leaving 8 bases not matched to a gene. Germline V gene lookup returns CDR1 DFQATT and CDR2 SNEGSKA (reference sequence). The CDR3 is made up of 15 amino acids. The CDR3 coding sequence is TGCAGTGCTAGTCCACTAGCGGGAGTGGTGGAGACCCAGTACTTC. Its translation is CSASPLAGVVETQYF.

The J gene is TRBJ1-1, the V gene TRBV25-1; possible D gene TRBD1, 6 bases. This CDR3 region has 14 residues. The V end was cut by 5 bases, the J end by 2 bases, with 12 bases between. Germline lookup yields CDR1 MGHDK and CDR2 SYGVNS. CDR3 residues: CASSWGGRNTEAFF. In DNA form, the CDR3 reads TGTGCCAGCAGTTGGGGGGGGCGAAACACTGAAGCTTTCTTT.

The chain links TRBV24-1 to TRBJ2-3; no clear D gene. This CDR3 region has 13 residues. CDR1 is KGHDR and CDR2 is SFDVKD in the germline V gene. Trimming left V 2 bases short and J 2 bases short, with 4 bases between. Written as DNA, the CDR3 is TGTGCCACCAGTGATTCACACACAGATACGCAGTATTTT. The encoded protein is CATSDSHTDTQYF.

This chain connects TRBV3-1 (or the pseudogene TRBV3-2) to TRBJ2-7; D is perhaps TRBD1 (5 bases). V dropped 0 bases and J dropped 1 base, with 7 bases sitting between them. Germline CDR1 and CDR2: LGHDT and YNNKEL (reference sequence). The length of the CDR3 is 14 residues. CDR3 in DNA: TGTGCCAGCAGCCAAGAGGCAGGGTCCTACGAGCAGTACTTC. As protein: CASSQEAGSYEQYF.

This clone was observed many times. CDR3 nucleotide sequence: TGCGCCAGCAGCCAAGATTTGGCAGGGTCGATCGGAGAGCGTGGCTACACCTTC. The encoded protein is CASSQDLAGSIGERGYTF. V and J are TRBV4-3 and TRBJ1-2; tentative D call: TRBD1 (5 bases). Germline V gene lookup returns CDR1 LGHNA and CDR2 YSLEER. CDR3 size: 18 residues. The V gene lost 0 bases and the J gene lost 7 bases, with 24 bases spanning the gap.

V is TRBV30 and J is TRBJ1-1; no definite D call. The CDR3 has 12 amino acids. The V gene lost 0 bases and the J gene lost 10 bases, with 12 bases spanning the gap. CDR1 GTSNPN and CDR2 SVGIG come from the germline V gene (reference sequence). The CDR3 DNA is TGTGCCTGGAGTGTACAATTCGCTTTAGCTTTCTTT. Its translation is CAWSVQFALAFF.

The chain combines TRBV7-9 with TRBJ2-7; D might be TRBD2 (6 bases). The germline V gene encodes CDR1 SEHNR and CDR2 FQNEAQ (reference sequence). The CDR3 is 15 residues long. Trimming took 2 bases from V and 7 from J, leaving 18 bases between them. The CDR3 loop is CASSLSGTQSGEQYF. Here the CDR3 DNA reads TGTGCCAGCAGCTTATCGGGGACTCAATCAGGAGAGCAGTACTTC.